This is a list of T cell receptor beta chains from one sample in a study of tumor-infiltrating lymphocytes in localized non-small cell lung cancer. The assay was immunoSEQ multiplex PCR, and TCRdb's table has in-frame clones only and misses some. The table records roughly 5,100 clones, roughly 95% of them present only once. The sample taken for sequencing was uninvolved lung tissue not adjacent to the tumor. These receptors originate from a human donor with non-small cell lung cancer. The CDR3 runs from the conserved cysteine through the conserved F or W. Fields, in order: clone size, D gene, V gene, J gene, CDR3 DNA, CDR3 protein. D genes are given only for firm matches. Clone sizes are given selectively: once, few, many, or a class where the clone is expanded.

>NA|TRBD1|TRBV2|TRBJ1-1
TGTGCCAGCATGACCGACAGGGGAAGTACTGAAGCTTTCTTT
CASMTDRGSTEAFF
>once|NA|TRBV7-9|TRBJ2-7
TGTGCCAGCAGCTTCGGTCAGGACTACGAGCAGTACTTC
CASSFGQDYEQYF
>NA|NA|TRBV7-9|TRBJ1-1
TGTGCCAGCAGCTTAGACAGGGAAGCTTTCTTT
CASSLDREAFF
>NA|NA|TRBV19|TRBJ1-5
TGTGCCAGTAGAGGGCAGGGATCGAATCAGCCCCAGCATTTT
CASRGQGSNQPQHF
>NA|NA|TRBV19|TRBJ1-6
TGTGCCAGTAGCAATAAACAGGCCTCCACCCTCCACTTT
CASSNKQASTLHF
>few|NA|TRBV5-6|TRBJ2-1
TGTGCCAGCAGGGCGGGCTGGAGCTCCTACAATGAGCAGTTCTTC
CASRAGWSSYNEQFF
>NA|NA|TRBV15|TRBJ2-5
TGTGCCACCAGGCCCGGGGCCAACCAGGAGACCCAGTACTTC
CATRPGANQETQYF
>NA|TRBD2|TRBV15|TRBJ2-7
TGTGCCACCAGCAGAGGACAGCGGGAGTCCAACGAGCAGTACTTC
CATSRGQRESNEQYF
>NA|NA|TRBV18|TRBJ2-1
TGTGCCAGCTCACCCCCTTCTAGGAATGAGCAGTTCTTC
CASSPPSRNEQFF
>NA|NA|TRBV19|TRBJ1-2
TGTGCCAGTAGTACGAAAGACAGAAAAGGCTACACCTTC
CASSTKDRKGYTF
>NA|NA|TRBV20-1|TRBJ1-2
TGCAGTGCTGACCCCCCGGGTGGCTACACCTTC
CSADPPGGYTF
>NA|NA|TRBV19|TRBJ1-6
TGTGCCAGTAGTTCGTCTCCCGGACATTATAATTCACCCCTCCACTTT
CASSSSPGHYNSPLHF
>once|NA|TRBV21-1|TRBJ2-1
TGTGCCAGCAGCGAGCAGGATGAGCAGTTCTTC
CASSEQDEQFF
>NA|NA|TRBV7-7|TRBJ2-3
TGTGCTAGCAGCTTAGGGTCAGTAAGCACAGATACGCAGTATTTT
CASSLGSVSTDTQYF
>NA|TRBD1|TRBV4-3|TRBJ1-3
TGCGCCAGCGGGACCGGGACAGGGAACACCATATATTTT
CASGTGTGNTIYF
>NA|TRBD2|TRBV29-1|TRBJ2-1
TGCAGCGTTTCCGGGCGGGGGGAAGCTTACAATGAGCAGTTCTTC
CSVSGRGEAYNEQFF
>NA|TRBD1|TRBV27|TRBJ2-3
TGTGCCAGCAGTTCCGACAGGGGAGGATCAGATACGCAGTATTTT
CASSSDRGGSDTQYF
>NA|NA|TRBV6-6|TRBJ1-5
TGTGCCAGCAGTACTTACATGAGCAATCAGCCCCAGCATTTT
CASSTYMSNQPQHF
>NA|NA|TRBV6-6|TRBJ2-3
TGTGCCAGCAGTGTCCCGGGACTCACAGATACGCAGTATTTT
CASSVPGLTDTQYF
>NA|NA|TRBV10-1|TRBJ1-1
TGCGCCAGCAGTTTAAATCCCACAGGGAACACTGAAGCTTTCTTT
CASSLNPTGNTEAFF
>NA|TRBD2|TRBV5-1|TRBJ2-4
TGCGCCAGCAGCTTATACACTAGCGGGAGTATTGGAAACATTCAGTACTTC
CASSLYTSGSIGNIQYF
>NA|NA|TRBV27|TRBJ2-3
TGTGCCAGCAGGTTACAGGGTGCAGATACGCAGTATTTT
CASRLQGADTQYF
>NA|NA|TRBV6-5|TRBJ2-1
TGTGCCAGCAGTTACACTGGGGAAGCTGAGCAGTTCTTC
CASSYTGEAEQFF
>NA|TRBD1|TRBV10-3|TRBJ1-5
TGTGCCATCAATACAGGGGATAGCAATCAGCCCCAGCATTTT
CAINTGDSNQPQHF
>NA|TRBD2|TRBV23-1|TRBJ2-2
TGCGCCAGCAGTCAATCAGGACTAGCGGACACCGGGGAGCTGTTTTTT
CASSQSGLADTGELFF
>NA|NA|TRBV2|TRBJ1-5
TGTGCCAGCAGTGTTAGGGGTAGCAATCAGCCCCAGCATTTT
CASSVRGSNQPQHF
>NA|NA|TRBV30|TRBJ1-5
TGTGCCTGGAGTTCTTCCGGACAGTTTAGCAATCAGCCCCAGCATTTT
CAWSSSGQFSNQPQHF
>NA|TRBD1|TRBV7-9|TRBJ2-1
TGTGCCAGCAGCTTCGCCGAATGGACAGGGAACTACAATGAGCAGTTCTTC
CASSFAEWTGNYNEQFF
>few|NA|TRBV5-1|TRBJ2-2
TGCGCCAGCAGCTTGGAGCTGAACACCGGGGAGCTGTTTTTT
CASSLELNTGELFF
>NA|TRBD2|TRBV7-2|TRBJ2-3
TGTGCCAGCAGCTTATTATCCCGGCGGGGGGGGGCAGATACGCAGTATTTT
CASSLLSRRGGADTQYF
>large|NA|TRBV5-6|TRBJ2-7
TGTGCCAGCAGCTCTACAGGATTTTCCTACGAGCAGTACTTC
CASSSTGFSYEQYF
>NA|TRBD1|TRBV9|TRBJ2-3
TGTGCCAGCAGCACGGACAGGGCCCTAGATACGCAGTATTTT
CASSTDRALDTQYF
>NA|NA|TRBV5-6|TRBJ1-1
TGTGCCAGCAGCAGGAGATCCAGGGACACTGAAGCTTTCTTT
CASSRRSRDTEAFF
>NA|NA|TRBV21-1|TRBJ2-7
TGTGCCAGCAGCAAAAAGTCGGACAGGACCCCTCTCTACGAGCAGTACTTC
CASSKKSDRTPLYEQYF
>once|NA|TRBV19|TRBJ1-6
TGTGCCAGTAGGCAGGGAAGAGGTTCACCCCTCCACTTT
CASRQGRGSPLHF
>NA|NA|TRBV27|TRBJ1-1
TGTGCCAGCAGTTCTCCGGGGAGGAACACTGAAGCTTTCTTT
CASSSPGRNTEAFF
>NA|NA|TRBV7-7|TRBJ2-3
TGTGCTAGCAGCTTAGGGCGCATTAGCACAGATACGCAGTATTTT
CASSLGRISTDTQYF
>NA|NA|TRBV29-1|TRBJ2-6
TGCAGCGTTTCCGGGGGATCCGGGGCCAACGTCCTGACTTTC
CSVSGGSGANVLTF
>NA|TRBD2|TRBV7-7|TRBJ2-2
TGTGCTAGCAGCTTAGCTAGCGGGGCGAGCACCGGGGAGCTGTTTTTT
CASSLASGASTGELFF
>NA|NA|TRBV7-9|TRBJ2-1
TGTGCCAGCAGCTTAGATACGGAGGAGGTGTTGTTCTTC
CASSLDTEEVLFF
>NA|NA|TRBV11-1|TRBJ1-1
TGTGCCAGCAGCTGGACCGGAAAAACTGAAGCTTTCTTT
CASSWTGKTEAFF
>NA|TRBD1|TRBV11-1|TRBJ2-7
TGTGCCAGCAGCTTAGCCGCCGGACAGGGCTACGAGCAGTACTTC
CASSLAAGQGYEQYF
>NA|NA|TRBV11-2|TRBJ1-2
TGTGCCAGCAGCTTAGTGGGAGGGGCCAATGCCAATGGCTACACCTTC
CASSLVGGANANGYTF
>NA|NA|TRBV30|TRBJ1-6
TGTGCCTGGAAAAACCATAATTCACCCCTCCACTTT
CAWKNHNSPLHF
>few|NA|TRBV9|TRBJ1-4
TGTGCCAGCAGGGGGGAGCGGGTATTGGATGAAAAACTGTTTTTT
CASRGERVLDEKLFF
>NA|NA|TRBV27|TRBJ2-4
TGTGCCAGCAGTTTGGGGACGGACGGAAACATTCAGTACTTC
CASSLGTDGNIQYF
>NA|TRBD1|TRBV4-2|TRBJ2-7
TGTGCCAGCAGCAGGGAAACAGGGGGCATCGCCTACGAGCAGTACTTC
CASSRETGGIAYEQYF
>NA|TRBD1|TRBV6-5|TRBJ1-1
TGTGCCACCGGACAGGGGTCAGCCACTGAAGCTTTCTTT
CATGQGSATEAFF
>NA|NA|TRBV6-5|TRBJ2-2
TGTGCCAGCAGTTCACATCCGAACGGGGAGCTGTTTTTT
CASSSHPNGELFF
>NA|TRBD1|TRBV5-6|TRBJ1-1
TGTGCCAGCAGCTGGGGACAGGGGACCCGGAACACTGAAGCTTTCTTT
CASSWGQGTRNTEAFF
>NA|NA|TRBV4-3|TRBJ1-2
TGCGCCAGCAGCCAAGAAAGGAGGGCCACCTATGGCTACACCTTC
CASSQERRATYGYTF